A selection of T cell receptor beta chains follows, all from one sample in a study of blood T cell repertoires in COVID-19. The data were produced by immunoSEQ multiplex PCR, yet TCRdb's version contains in-frame clones alone and is incomplete. This sample has around 370,000 clones, with approximately 90% found just once. The sample consisted of peripheral blood. The receptors derive from a woman in her late teens or twenties who had recovered from COVID-19. Both conserved end residues are part of each CDR3.

15	TRBJ2-5	TRBV7-2	CASNLLGQGGETQYF
13	TRBJ1-2	TRBV10-3	CAISGSGNYGYTF
13	TRBJ1-2	TRBV10-1	CASSDRGSEGYTF
15	TRBJ2-1	TRBV15	CATSRTLLPSNEQFF
14	TRBJ1-2	TRBV12-5	CASGLPGTGHGYTF
16	TRBJ1-5	TRBV24-1	CATSDSRQGRNQPQHF
19	TRBJ1-2	TRBV2	CASSEALLLRRILFYGYTF
15	TRBJ2-5	TRBV5-4	CASSFVDRGGETQYF
18	TRBJ2-6	TRBV12-5	CASGARPRQDSGANVLTF
16	TRBJ1-1	TRBV5-1	CASSPGTGGKGTEAFF
15	TRBJ2-3	TRBV4-3	CASSQDGLAGGTQYF
13	TRBJ2-3	TRBV5-6	CASSLAPGSTQYF
14	TRBJ1-2	TRBV28	CASRHSGESWGYTF
13	TRBJ2-5	TRBV10-2	CASSDSARETQYF
15	TRBJ2-2	TRBV15	CATSRDIPGAGELFF
15	TRBJ1-1	TRBV19	CASSPRQGLGTEAFF
13	TRBJ2-5	TRBV6-4	CASSVARGETQYF
17	TRBJ2-2	TRBV27	CASSPTGGASWTGELFF
14	TRBJ1-1	TRBV7-6	CASSPEGGATEAFF
15	TRBJ1-2	TRBV6-5	CASSKGTATNYGYTF
14	TRBJ1-2	TRBV7-8	CASSPRVANYGYTF
15	TRBJ2-1	TRBV6-5	CASSQGSPVYNEQFF
18	TRBJ2-3	TRBV11-3	CASSRGTSGRWGTDTQYF
15	TRBJ2-3	TRBV15	CATSRDGRGTDTQYF
14	TRBJ2-2	TRBV5-1	CASSLTSATGELFF
16	TRBJ2-1	TRBV11-3	CASSLGTGGMFDEQFF
16	TRBJ2-4	TRBV25-1	CASSRITGAAKNIQYF
13	TRBJ2-1	TRBV20-1	CSASSGPYNEQFF
15	TRBJ1-6	TRBV3-1/TRBV3-2	CASSQARLSYSPLHF
15	TRBJ1-2	TRBV11-2	CASSDSSGPGYGYTF
15	TRBJ1-4	TRBV18	CASSPPQGSNEKLFF
12	TRBJ1-2	TRBV29-1	CSVETGGYGYTF
12	TRBJ1-5	TRBV10-3	CASQQGNQPQHF
16	TRBJ2-1	TRBV5-8	CASSSMGLAGSYEQFF
16	TRBJ2-3	TRBV7-2	CASSARLAGAVDTQYF
14	TRBJ2-5	TRBV7-2	CASSLRQTLETQYF
16	TRBJ2-1	TRBV6-5	CASSYRPASTGMEQFF
16	TRBJ1-1	TRBV10-3	CAISGAKTGGNTEAFF
13	TRBJ2-1	TRBV18	CASSLQGYNEQFF
14	TRBJ1-1	TRBV10-3	CAIRPAGTGVGAFF
16	TRBJ2-2	TRBV7-2	CASSLSTSGRAGELFF
11	TRBJ1-2	TRBV30	CAWSAPGGYTF
16	TRBJ1-3	TRBV4-3	CASSQLAVRAGNTIYF
16	TRBJ2-2	TRBV18	CASSPLANANTGELFF
15	TRBJ2-1	TRBV11-3	CASSSPLEKIDEQFF
17	TRBJ2-3	TRBV10-1	CASSGGSGRLSTDTQYF
15	TRBJ1-3	TRBV5-4	CASSSRVGSGNTIYF
16	TRBJ1-5	TRBV7-2	CASSLRGGQGNQPQHF
17	TRBJ1-6	TRBV30	CAWSNPTIIQYNSPLHF
17	TRBJ1-3	TRBV19	CASIFRHEVHSGNTIYF
13	TRBJ1-2	TRBV29-1	CSVGQGTNYGYTF
14	TRBJ1-6	TRBV4-3	CASSQALHNSPLHF
12	TRBJ2-1	TRBV5-8	CASNLIPGVQFF
15	TRBJ1-4	TRBV27	CASSLSVASNEKLFF
14	TRBJ2-1	TRBV27	CASSSPGNNNEQFF
13	TRBJ2-1	TRBV12-3/TRBV12-4	CASIRLGLAEQFF
16	TRBJ2-2	TRBV4-3	CASSQEFNLFSGELFF